What follows are 17 T cell receptor beta chains derived from one specimen sequenced in a study of blood T cell dynamics during melanoma immunotherapy. Sample time point: week 3, after first cycle of checkpoint inhibitor. Method: immunoSEQ multiplex PCR; TCRdb's copy keeps in-frame clones and lacks some. This table holds under 2,500 clones, 85% to 95% found once. Sequenced here: effector memory CD8+ T cells from blood, sampled from a patient treated with checkpoint blockade. These receptors were collected from a human donor with melanoma.

V gene TRBV30 combines with J gene TRBJ1-2; D is ambiguous. The CDR3 spans 13 residues. The V gene lost 4 bases and the J gene lost 3 bases, with 12 bases spanning the gap. Germline assignment: CDR1 GTSNPN and CDR2 SVGIG (reference sequence). For the CDR3, the DNA is TGTGCCTGGATGTCAGAGCACGACTATGGCTACACCTTC. Translated: CAWMSEHDYGYTF.

This chain uses TRBV28 with TRBJ2-5; 9 bases are a match to TRBD1. With the DNA end fitting TRBJ2-7 better, the J assignment may be wrong. CDR1 and CDR2 from the germline V gene are MDHEN and SYDVKM. CDR3 length equals 14 residues. The CDR3 DNA sequence: TGTGCCAGCAGTCTGGTGGGGACAGGGCTCGAGCAGTACTTC. It is translated as CASSLVGTGLEQYF.

The V gene is TRBV28, the J gene TRBJ2-5; D is perhaps TRBD2 (6 bases). Trimming cost V 8 bases and J 5 bases, with 12 bases left between them. Germline CDR1 is MDHEN and CDR2 is SYDVKM. The length of the CDR3 is 12 residues. Here the CDR3 reads CASGLARETQYF. The CDR3 nucleotides read TGTGCCAGCGGGCTAGCGAGGGAGACCCAGTACTTC.

This rearrangement joins TRBV18 to TRBJ2-7; D remains unclear. Trimming left V 0 bases short and J 6 bases short, with 15 bases between. The CDR3 runs to 15 residues. Germline CDR1 is KGHSH and CDR2 is LQKENI. The CDR3, as DNA: TGTGCCAGCTCACCACCGGTAGGCAGCCAAAGCGAGCAGTACTTC. This encodes CASSPPVGSQSEQYF. Full variable domain (rest looked up from reference TRBV18 and TRBJ2-7): NAGVMQNPRHLVRRRGQEARLRCSPMKGHSHVYWYRQLPEEGLKFMVYLQKENIIDESGMPKERFSAEFPKEGPSILRIQQVVRGDSAAYFCASSPPVGSQSEQYFGPGTRLTVT.

This clone showed up just once. The chain employs TRBV7-9 and TRBJ1-4; 7 bases map to TRBD1. The V gene end was trimmed by 4 bases and the J gene end by 4 bases; junction bases not matched to a gene: 3. The germline CDR1 and CDR2 sequences are SEHNR and FQNEAQ (reference sequence). This CDR3 has 14 residues. The CDR3 loop is CASSSGQRNEKLFF. For the CDR3, the DNA is TGTGCCAGCAGCTCGGGACAGCGTAATGAAAAACTGTTTTTT. Based on the CDR3 plus reference TRBV7-9 and TRBJ1-4, the full variable domain is DTGVSQNPRHKITKRGQNVTFRCDPISEHNRLYWYRQTLGQGPEFLTYFQNEAQLEKSRLLSDRFSAERPKGSFSTLEIQRTEQGDSAMYLCASSSGQRNEKLFFGSGTQLSVL.

V and J are TRBV6-6 and TRBJ1-1; D gene unclear. The germline V and J ends were trimmed by 6 bases and 0 bases, with 2 bases remaining between them. The CDR3 is made up of 11 amino acids. Germline CDR1 reads MNHNY; CDR2 reads SVGAGI (reference sequence). The CDR3 region is CASRLNTEAFF. DNA of the CDR3: TGTGCCAGCAGACTGAACACTGAAGCTTTCTTT.

The chain couples TRBV9 to TRBJ2-1; TRBD1 matches at 9 bases. The CDR3 loop spans 18 amino acids. Looked up from germline, CDR1 is SGDLS and CDR2 is YYNGEE. J gave up 7 bases and V 0 bases, and 14 bases lay outside the gene matches. CDR3 residues: CASSVADLGGQGKNEQFF. In nucleotides, the CDR3 is TGTGCCAGCAGCGTAGCGGATCTGGGGGGACAGGGTAAGAATGAGCAGTTCTTC.

The chain is built from TRBV5-1 and TRBJ1-3; 10 bases agree with TRBD1. J gave up 1 base and V 4 bases, and 5 bases lay outside the gene matches. Germline values: CDR1 SGHRS, CDR2 YFSETQ. The CDR3 has 16 amino acids. CDR3 protein: CASSVRDRGSGNTIYF. CDR3 DNA sequence: TGCGCCAGCAGCGTCCGGGACAGGGGATCTGGAAACACCATATATTTT.

The V gene is TRBV28, the J gene TRBJ2-6, with D possibly TRBD2 on 5 matching bases. Germline values: CDR1 MDHEN, CDR2 SYDVKM. V shed 10 bases and J shed 0 bases, with 10 bases lying between them. This CDR3 is built from 14 residues. The CDR3: CATAEYSGANVLTF. The CDR3 coding sequence is TGTGCCACAGCGGAGTACTCTGGGGCCAACGTCCTGACTTTC.

The gene calls are TRBV4-1 and TRBJ2-7; 7 nucleotides line up with TRBD2. The CDR3 is made up of 13 amino acids. CDR1 is MGHRA and CDR2 is YSYEKL in the germline V gene. Trimming cost V 4 bases and J 3 bases; bases outside gene matches: 3. In DNA form, the CDR3 reads TGCGCCAGCAGCCTTGCGGGGGACTACGAGCAGTACTTC. Translation: CASSLAGDYEQYF.

The gene calls are TRBV6-6 and TRBJ2-7; D gene ambiguous. The CDR3 covers 15 residues. V lost 5 bases and J lost 2, with 16 bases in between. From germline, CDR1 is MNHNY and CDR2 SVGAGI (reference sequence). The CDR3 DNA reads as TGTGCCAGCAGTACACGGGTCAAGGCCCCCTACGAGCAGTACTTC. Its protein is CASSTRVKAPYEQYF.

The rearrangement uses TRBV7-2 and TRBJ2-3; tentative D call: TRBD2 (5 bases). CDR3 length: 14 amino acids. Trimming shortened V by 1 base and J by 1 base, and 6 bases separated the two germline ends. The germline V gene has CDR1 SGHTA and CDR2 FQGNSA. Here the CDR3 DNA reads TGTGCCAGCAGCTTAGTCGGGGGCACAGATACGCAGTATTTT. Its translation: CASSLVGGTDTQYF. Variable domain in full (rest from reference TRBV7-2 and TRBJ2-3): GAGVSQSPSNKVTEKGKDVELRCDPISGHTALYWYRQSLGQGLEFLIYFQGNSAPDKSGLPSDRFSAERTGGSVSTLTIQRTQQEDSAVYLCASSLVGGTDTQYFGPGTRLTVL.

The chain joins TRBV9 to TRBJ2-3; 9 bases agree with TRBD2. V lost 0 bases and J lost 2; bases outside the gene matches: 7. Per germline, CDR1 SGDLS and CDR2 YYNGEE. The CDR3 length is 17 residues. The CDR3 region is CASSVGLSGSSTDTQYF. The CDR3 DNA reads as TGTGCCAGCAGCGTAGGCCTTAGCGGGAGTTCCACAGATACGCAGTATTTT.

The chain combines TRBV7-3 with TRBJ2-7, with 7 bases aligning to TRBD1. Germline lookup yields CDR1 SGHTA and CDR2 FQGTGA. The CDR3 is made up of 18 amino acids. Unmatched junction bases numbered 14, after V lost 1 base and J lost 2 bases. The CDR3 nucleotides read TGTGCCAGCAGCTTAAGGGGAAGGACAGGACCAATTACCTACGAGCAGTACTTC. It specifies CASSLRGRTGPITYEQYF. Using reference TRBV7-3 and TRBJ2-7 for the parts outside the CDR3, the full variable domain is GAGVSQTPSNKVTEKGKYVELRCDPISGHTALYWYRQSLGQGPEFLIYFQGTGAADDSGLPNDRFFAVRPEGSVSTLKIQRTERGDSAVYLCASSLRGRTGPITYEQYFGPGTRLTVT.

The chain recombines TRBV5-1 with TRBJ2-7; 9 bases agree with TRBD1. Germline V gene sequence: CDR1 SGHRS, CDR2 YFSETQ. CDR3 length: 15 amino acids. Unmatched junction bases numbered 11, after V lost 7 bases and J lost 3 bases. CDR3 nucleotide sequence: TGCGCCAGCGGATCGGGGGACAGGGTTAACTACGAGCAGTACTTC. This gives the protein CASGSGDRVNYEQYF.

This chain connects TRBV7-8 to TRBJ2-1; 7 bases map to TRBD2. The CDR3 sequence is 16 residues long. Germline values: CDR1 SGHVS, CDR2 FQNEAQ. With 1 base clipped from V and 7 bases from J, the junction kept 10 bases outside the gene matches. The CDR3 coding sequence is TGTGCCAGCAGCTTAGGGCCAGGCGGGAGCGGGAATGAGCAGTTCTTC. As protein: CASSLGPGGSGNEQFF.

The chain employs TRBV18 and TRBJ1-1, with D perhaps matching TRBD1 (6 bases). The CDR3 has 15 residues. Germline V gives CDR1 KGHSH, CDR2 LQKENI. V lost 2 bases, J lost 1 base, and 11 bases lay in between. CDR3 in amino acids: CASSPGGGANTEAFF. The CDR3 bases are TGTGCCAGCTCACCAGGCGGGGGCGCGAACACTGAAGCTTTCTTT. Filled out from reference TRBV18 and TRBJ1-1, the complete variable domain reads NAGVMQNPRHLVRRRGQEARLRCSPMKGHSHVYWYRQLPEEGLKFMVYLQKENIIDESGMPKERFSAEFPKEGPSILRIQQVVRGDSAAYFCASSPGGGANTEAFFGQGTRLTVV.